Following are 21 T cell receptor beta chains from one sample sequenced in a study of blood T cell repertoires in COVID-19. Using immunoSEQ multiplex PCR, the repertoire was profiled, and TCRdb retains in-frame clones only, with some absent. Of 150,000 to 200,000 clones in the sample, around 90% are singletons; the top ten hold about 5.3%. Sample: peripheral blood. The receptors originated from a man between 18 and 35 years old with COVID-19, enrolled during active disease.

The chain has TRBV15 and TRBJ2-1; the match to TRBD2 covers 14 bases. CDR1 and CDR2 from the germline V gene are LNHNV and YYDKDF (reference sequence). CDR3 length: 16 amino acids. V was clipped by 1 base and J by 4 bases; unmatched bases: 0. As DNA, the CDR3 is TGTGCCACCAGCAGAGGGACTAGCGGGAGGTACAATGAGCAGTTCTTC. Its translation: CATSRGTSGRYNEQFF. The full variable domain, completed using reference TRBV15 and TRBJ2-1, is DAMVIQNPRYQVTQFGKPVTLSCSQTLNHNVMYWYQQKSSQAPKLLFHYYDKDFNNEADTPDNFQSRRPNTSFCFLDIRSPGLGDTAMYLCATSRGTSGRYNEQFFGPGTRLTVL.

V gene TRBV18 combines with J gene TRBJ2-1; the match to TRBD2 covers 10 bases. CDR1 is KGHSH, CDR2 LQKENI, per germline. The CDR3 is 16 amino acids. V shed 5 bases and J 5 bases; nucleotides not matched to a gene: 9. The CDR3 nucleotides read TGTGCCAGCTCAGCACAACTAGCGGGACCGAACAATGAGCAGTTCTTC. Residues: CASSAQLAGPNNEQFF. Complete variable domain (other parts from reference TRBV18 and TRBJ2-1): NAGVMQNPRHLVRRRGQEARLRCSPMKGHSHVYWYRQLPEEGLKFMVYLQKENIIDESGMPKERFSAEFPKEGPSILRIQQVVRGDSAAYFCASSAQLAGPNNEQFFGPGTRLTVL.

About this clone itself: The junction departs from the called germline gene at one end, perhaps through a read error. This chain uses TRBV5-6 with TRBJ1-4; D gene uncertain. Germline V gene data show CDR1 as SGHDT and CDR2 as YYEEEE. This CDR3 has 12 amino acids. CDR3 DNA sequence: TGTGCCAGCAGCTTGGGGTTTGAAAAACTGCTTTTT. Protein sequence: CASSLGFEKLLF. The full variable domain, rest sourced from reference TRBV5-6 and TRBJ1-4, is DAGVTQSPTHLIKTRGQQVTLRCSPKSGHDTVSWYQQALGQGPQFIFQYYEEEERQRGNFPDRFSGHQFPNYSSELNVNALLLGDSALYLCASSLGFEKLLFGSGTQLSVL.

The sample holds one count of this clone. The genes are TRBV3-1 (or the pseudogene TRBV3-2) and TRBJ2-7; 10 nucleotides align to TRBD2. V lost 2 bases and J lost 6; bases outside the gene matches: 16. The CDR3 covers 18 residues. Looked up from germline, CDR1 is LGHDT and CDR2 is YNNKEL (reference sequence). The CDR3 bases are TGTGCCAGCAGCCAACCCTACGGAGCGGGAGGGCCTGGTACCGAGCAGTACTTC. Translated, it gives CASSQPYGAGGPGTEQYF.

This sequence joins TRBV11-3 and TRBJ2-7; perhaps TRBD2 as D (5 bases). Germline CDR1 and CDR2: SGHNT and YENEEA. The CDR3 is 17 amino acids. The V end was cut by 5 bases, the J end by 5 bases, with 25 bases between. The CDR3 spells CASSPGKGLVSKHEQYF. The CDR3 DNA follows: TGTGCCAGCAGCCCCGGGAAGGGCCTAGTCAGTAAGCACGAGCAGTACTTC.

The chain recombines TRBV5-1 with TRBJ2-2; D not resolved. Per germline, CDR1 SGHRS and CDR2 YFSETQ. This CDR3 is 13 amino acids long. V dropped 6 bases and J dropped 7 bases, with 13 bases sitting between them. For the CDR3, the DNA is TGCGCCAGCAACGTTCGGGTAGGCGGGGAGCTGTTTTTT. It specifies CASNVRVGGELFF.

The chain links TRBV28 to TRBJ1-2; no reliable D call. CDR1 is MDHEN and CDR2 is SYDVKM in the germline V gene. The CDR3 is 14 amino acids. Trimming took off 7 bases at V and 3 bases at J, with 15 bases between the two ends. The CDR3 DNA is TGTGCCAGCAAAGCCCTCGGGGATCACTATGGCTACACCTTC. Its translation is CASKALGDHYGYTF.

V is TRBV18 and J is TRBJ2-1, with no clear D. The CDR3 totals 15 residues. Germline V lookup: CDR1 KGHSH, CDR2 LQKENI. Trimming pared 2 bases from V and 0 bases from J, leaving 8 bases between. The CDR3 nucleotides read TGTGCCAGCTCACCAGACTTCCGCTCCTACAATGAGCAGTTCTTC. The encoded protein is CASSPDFRSYNEQFF.

The chain couples TRBV7-2 to TRBJ1-1; D is ambiguous. CDR1 is SGHTA and CDR2 is FQGNSA in the germline V gene. Trimming removed 0 bases from V and 1 base from J, with 12 bases in between. The CDR3 contains 16 residues. The CDR3 DNA sequence: TGTGCCAGCAGCTTAGCCGCAGGCGTACCGAACACTGAAGCTTTCTTT. The encoded protein is CASSLAAGVPNTEAFF.

J is TRBJ1-6 and V is TRBV5-5; perhaps TRBD1 as D (5 bases). Between the trimmed V and J ends, which lost 4 bases and 9 bases, there was a span of 17 bases. Germline V CDR1 and CDR2: SGHKS, YYEKEE (reference sequence). The CDR3 length is 15 residues. This chain's CDR3 is CASSLSDIPRSPLHF. CDR3 nucleotides: TGTGCCAGCAGCCTATCGGACATCCCCCGTTCACCCCTCCACTTT.

In this sample, this clone turned up once. This chain links TRBV13 with TRBJ1-1, with 10 bases that match TRBD1. The ends lost 3 bases at V and 1 base at J; junction bases unmatched: 8. The germline CDR1 and CDR2 sequences are PRHDT and FYEKMQ (reference sequence). The CDR3 sequence is 17 residues long. The CDR3 reads CASSLGQGIGWNTEAFF. The CDR3 DNA follows: TGTGCCAGCAGCTTGGGACAGGGGATAGGATGGAACACTGAAGCTTTCTTT.

This chain connects TRBV7-2 to TRBJ1-2; TRBD1 matches 12 bases. CDR1 SGHTA and CDR2 FQGNSA come from the germline V gene. The CDR3 has 17 amino acids. J lost 2 bases, V lost 7 bases, and 11 bases had no gene match. The DNA of the CDR3 is TGTGCCAGCATCGGGGCTGGCGGGACAGGGGGCAACTATGGCTACACCTTC. Translated: CASIGAGGTGGNYGYTF.

V and J are TRBV6-2 or TRBV6-3 and TRBJ1-2; 7 nucleotides match TRBD1. Trimming at V came to 0 bases and at J to 7 bases, leaving 8 bases not matched to a gene. This CDR3 has 15 amino acids. Germline CDR1 reads MNHEY; CDR2 reads SVGEGT. The CDR3 protein is CASSYSRDRVSGYTF. Written as DNA, the CDR3 is TGTGCCAGCAGTTACTCGAGGGACAGAGTGTCTGGCTACACCTTC.

The rearrangement uses TRBV9 and TRBJ1-1; D is possibly TRBD1 (6 bases). CDR3 length equals 13 residues. V lost 2 bases, J lost 3 bases, and 8 bases lay in between. The V gene's germline CDR1 is SGDLS and CDR2 YYNGEE. The CDR3, as DNA: TGTGCCAGCAGCGTGGCAGGGGACACTGAAGCTTTCTTT. It encodes CASSVAGDTEAFF.

The chain links TRBV4-3 to TRBJ2-7; 10 bases agree with TRBD1. CDR3 length: 15 amino acids. Germline V lookup: CDR1 LGHNA, CDR2 YSLEER. Trimming at V came to 5 bases and at J to 2 bases, leaving 6 bases not matched to a gene. The CDR3 reads CASSYGQGGPYEQYF. The CDR3 bases are TGCGCCAGCAGCTACGGACAGGGGGGTCCCTACGAGCAGTACTTC.

The rearrangement joins TRBV27 to TRBJ2-1; D uncertain. The V gene lost 7 bases and the J gene lost 3 bases, with 4 bases spanning the gap. CDR3 length: 11 amino acids. Germline CDR1 reads MNHEY; CDR2 reads SMNVEV (reference sequence). The CDR3 DNA follows: TGTGCCAGCACCTACTACAATGAGCAGTTCTTC. This codes for CASTYYNEQFF.

The V and J genes are TRBV10-1 and TRBJ2-3; 9 bases align to TRBD1. The germline V gene encodes CDR1 WNHNN and CDR2 SYGVQD (reference sequence). Trimming at V came to 9 bases and at J to 2 bases, leaving 12 bases not matched to a gene. There are 16 residues in the CDR3. For the CDR3, the DNA is TGCGCCAGTCGCACAGGGGGCGCTGGGGACACAGATACGCAGTATTTT. Its translation is CASRTGGAGDTDTQYF.

This sequence joins TRBV15 and TRBJ1-5, with D possibly TRBD1 on 5 matching bases. The V end lost 1 base, the J end lost 0 bases, and 10 bases lay between the germline ends. Germline V CDR1 and CDR2: LNHNV, YYDKDF (reference sequence). This CDR3 is built from 16 residues. In nucleotides, the CDR3 is TGTGCCACCAGCAGAGGTTCAAGGGGTAGCAATCAGCCCCAGCATTTT. It is translated as CATSRGSRGSNQPQHF.

The chain is built from TRBV7-6 and TRBJ1-1; D is unclear. The CDR3 loop spans 15 amino acids. Germline CDR1 SGHVS, CDR2 FNYEAQ. V was shortened by 0 bases and J by 1 base, with 9 bases between the two germline ends. CDR3 in amino acids: CASSLAADWNTEAFF. CDR3 nucleotide sequence: TGTGCCAGCAGCTTAGCGGCAGACTGGAACACTGAAGCTTTCTTT.

V is TRBV30 and J is TRBJ2-5; the match to TRBD2 covers 8 bases. Germline V gene lookup returns CDR1 GTSNPN and CDR2 SVGIG (reference sequence). The CDR3 consists of 13 residues. Unmatched junction bases numbered 4, after V lost 5 bases and J lost 2 bases. The CDR3 reads CAWERELQETQYF. The CDR3 nucleotides read TGTGCCTGGGAGCGGGAGCTACAAGAGACCCAGTACTTC.

The genes are TRBV11-3 and TRBJ2-1; D possibly corresponds to TRBD1 (6 bases). The CDR3 loop spans 13 amino acids. Germline loops: CDR1 SGHNT, CDR2 YENEEA. With 5 bases removed from V and 8 bases from J, the gap between germline ends came to 13 bases. CDR3 loop: CASSAEQGHEQFF. In DNA form, the CDR3 reads TGTGCCAGCAGCGCAGAACAGGGTCATGAGCAGTTCTTC.